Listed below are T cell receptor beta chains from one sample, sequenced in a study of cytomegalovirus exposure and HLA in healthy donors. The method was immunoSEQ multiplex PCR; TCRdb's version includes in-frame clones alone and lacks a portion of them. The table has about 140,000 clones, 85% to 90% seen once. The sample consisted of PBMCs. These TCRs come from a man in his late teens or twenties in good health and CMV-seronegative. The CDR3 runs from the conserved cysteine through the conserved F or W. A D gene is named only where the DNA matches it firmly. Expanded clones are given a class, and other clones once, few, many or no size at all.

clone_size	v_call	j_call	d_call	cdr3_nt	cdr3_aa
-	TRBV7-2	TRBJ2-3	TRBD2	TGTGCCAGCAGCCGGGCTAGCGGAGGGGCGAGGGACACAGATACGCAGTATTTT	CASSRASGGARDTDTQYF
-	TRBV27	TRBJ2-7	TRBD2	TGTGCCAGCAGGCAAACAGCGGGAGCCTCCTACGAGCAGTACTTC	CASRQTAGASYEQYF
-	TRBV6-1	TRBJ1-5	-	TGTGCCAGCAAGAAGATAGATAGCAATCAGCCCCAGCATTTT	CASKKIDSNQPQHF
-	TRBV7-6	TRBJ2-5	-	TGTGCCAGCAGCCCCGTAGGGGGACAAGAGACCCAGTACTTC	CASSPVGGQETQYF
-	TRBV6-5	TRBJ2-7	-	TGTGCCAGCAGACGGGGATGGCCGGACGAGCAGTACTTC	CASRRGWPDEQYF
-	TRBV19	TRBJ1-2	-	TGTGCCAGTAGTATGGGCCCACCTCGTTATGGCTATGGCTACACCTTC	CASSMGPPRYGYGYTF
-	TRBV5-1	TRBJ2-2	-	TGCGCCAGCAGCTTGGGAGTTAGGGGCGGCACCGGGGAGCTGTTTTTT	CASSLGVRGGTGELFF
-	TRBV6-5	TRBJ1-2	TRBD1	TGTGTCACCGGGACAGTTTACAGTGGCTACACCTTC	CVTGTVYSGYTF
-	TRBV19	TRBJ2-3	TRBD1	TGTGCCAGTAGTGGGGGACAGGGGTCAGATACGCAGTATTTT	CASSGGQGSDTQYF
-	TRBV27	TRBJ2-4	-	TGTGCCAGCAGGATGCCCGGGACATTCGTTCAGTACTTC	CASRMPGTFVQYF
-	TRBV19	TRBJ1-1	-	TGTGCCAGTAGTAGGGGACTCCCGAACGGTGAAGCTTTCTTT	CASSRGLPNGEAFF
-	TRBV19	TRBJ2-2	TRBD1	TGTGCCAGTATGTCCTCGGGACAGGGGTTGGTCCGGGAGCTGTTTTTT	CASMSSGQGLVRELFF
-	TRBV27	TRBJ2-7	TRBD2	TGTGCCAGCAGTCTACGGGGAGGGCATACGGTCTACGAGCAGTACTTC	CASSLRGGHTVYEQYF
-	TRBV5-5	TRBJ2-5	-	TGTGCCAGCAGTCACGGGGACCAAGAGACCCAGTACTTC	CASSHGDQETQYF
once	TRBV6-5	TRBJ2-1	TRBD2	TGTGCCAGCAGAACTGGTTCTAGCGGGAGCAATGAGCAGTTCTTC	CASRTGSSGSNEQFF
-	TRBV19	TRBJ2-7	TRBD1	TGTGCCAGTATTGATTCCGGGACAGGGAGCCCCTACGAGCAGTACTTC	CASIDSGTGSPYEQYF
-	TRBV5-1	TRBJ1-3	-	TGCGCCAGCAGCTTGGCAGACTCTGGAAACACCATATATTTT	CASSLADSGNTIYF
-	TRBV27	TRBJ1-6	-	TGTGCCAGCAGGGCGGGACGGGGCGCTTCATGGCTCCACTTT	CASRAGRGASWLHF
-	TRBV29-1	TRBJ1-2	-	TGCAGCGTTGAAACAGAGGGATATGGCTACACCTTC	CSVETEGYGYTF
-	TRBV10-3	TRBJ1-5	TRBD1	TGTGCCATCAGTGAAGGGACAGGGCCTCAGCCCCAGCATTTT	CAISEGTGPQPQHF
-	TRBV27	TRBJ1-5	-	TGTGCCAGCTCTCCCGGGGGTAGCAATCAGCCCCAGCATTTT	CASSPGGSNQPQHF
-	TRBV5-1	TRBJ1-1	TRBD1	TGCGCCAGCAGCTTTGATAGGGGGCCTGAAGCTTTCTTT	CASSFDRGPEAFF
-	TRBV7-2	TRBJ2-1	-	TGTGCCAGCATTTTAGCAGGGGATCCCAGCTCCTACAATGAGCAGTTCTTC	CASILAGDPSSYNEQFF
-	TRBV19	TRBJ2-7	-	TGTGCCAGTAGCCCATCGGCCAGGGAGGCCGAGCAGTACTTC	CASSPSAREAEQYF
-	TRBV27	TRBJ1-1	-	TGTGCCAGCAGTTTTGACAGTATGAACACTGAAGCTTTCTTT	CASSFDSMNTEAFF
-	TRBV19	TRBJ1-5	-	TGTGCCAGTAGTATAGATCGGGGGGGCCCGAGAGTTCAGCCCCAGCATTTT	CASSIDRGGPRVQPQHF
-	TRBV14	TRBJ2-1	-	TGTGCCAGCAGCCAAGGAGGACTCATCTACAATGAGCAGTTCTTC	CASSQGGLIYNEQFF
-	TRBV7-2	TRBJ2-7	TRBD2	TGTGCCAGCAGCTCCCTAAGCGGGACTTACGAGCAGTACTTC	CASSSLSGTYEQYF
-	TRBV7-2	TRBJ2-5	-	TGTGCCAGCAGCCTTGGGGCGGAGACCCAGTACTTC	CASSLGAETQYF
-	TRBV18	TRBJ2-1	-	TGTGCCAGCTCACCCGCTAAGGGGGAGCAGTTCTTC	CASSPAKGEQFF
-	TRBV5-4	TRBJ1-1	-	TGTGCCAGCAGCTTGCCGGGTTCCCAGAACACTGAAGCTTTCTTT	CASSLPGSQNTEAFF
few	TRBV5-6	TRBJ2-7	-	TGTGCCAGCAGCTTGGATCCGCGTTACGAGCAGTACTTC	CASSLDPRYEQYF
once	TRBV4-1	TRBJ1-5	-	TGCGCCAGCAGTCAGGGCCCCGATCAGCCCCAGCATTTT	CASSQGPDQPQHF
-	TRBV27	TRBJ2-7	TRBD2	TGTGCCAGCAGTTCCAGACTAGCGGATGTAAGTTACGAGCAGTACTTC	CASSSRLADVSYEQYF
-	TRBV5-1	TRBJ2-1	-	TGCGCCAGCAGCTTGTTCGGGGTGGACAATGAGCAGTTCTTC	CASSLFGVDNEQFF
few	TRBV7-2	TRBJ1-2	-	TGTGCCAGCAGCCTAACCTATTCCACCTATGGCTACACCTTC	CASSLTYSTYGYTF
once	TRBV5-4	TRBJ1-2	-	TGTGCCAGCAGCTTCGGGGTCCCTAACTATGGCTACACCTTC	CASSFGVPNYGYTF
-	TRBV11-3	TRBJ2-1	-	TGTGCCAGCAGCTTAGGGAGGTGGGGTGAGCAGTTCTTC	CASSLGRWGEQFF
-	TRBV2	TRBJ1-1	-	TGTGCCAGCAAGAACAGGAACACTGAAGCTTTCTTT	CASKNRNTEAFF
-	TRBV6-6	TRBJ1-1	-	TGTGCCATACAGTCTACAGGTTTCGATGAAGCTTTCTTT	CAIQSTGFDEAFF